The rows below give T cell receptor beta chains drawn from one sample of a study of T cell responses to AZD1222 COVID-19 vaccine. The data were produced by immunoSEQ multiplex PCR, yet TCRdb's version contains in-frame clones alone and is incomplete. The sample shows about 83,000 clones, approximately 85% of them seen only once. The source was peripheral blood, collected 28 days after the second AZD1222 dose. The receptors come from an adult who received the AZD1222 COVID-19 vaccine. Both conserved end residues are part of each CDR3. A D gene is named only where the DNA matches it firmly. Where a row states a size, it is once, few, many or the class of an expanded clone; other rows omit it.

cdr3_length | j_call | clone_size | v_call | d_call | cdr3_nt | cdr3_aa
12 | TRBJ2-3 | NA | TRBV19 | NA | TGTGCCAGTAGTATAGGACTGAATACGCAGTATTTT | CASSIGLNTQYF
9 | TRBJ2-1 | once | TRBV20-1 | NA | TGCAGTGCTAGTCCGTTACAGTTCTTC | CSASPLQFF
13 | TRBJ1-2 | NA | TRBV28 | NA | TGTGCCAGCAGTCCCTCCCACGGGGTAGGCTACACCTTC | CASSPSHGVGYTF
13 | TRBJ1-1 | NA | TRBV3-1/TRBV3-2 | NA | TGTGCCAGCAGCCCAAGTGGAAACACTGAAGCTTTCTTT | CASSPSGNTEAFF
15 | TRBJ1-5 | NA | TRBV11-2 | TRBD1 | TGTGCCAGCAGCTTAGACGGGACAGATAATCAGCCCCAGCATTTT | CASSLDGTDNQPQHF
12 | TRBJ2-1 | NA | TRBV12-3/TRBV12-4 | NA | TGTGCCAGCAGTTTCGACTACAATGAGCAGTTCTTC | CASSFDYNEQFF
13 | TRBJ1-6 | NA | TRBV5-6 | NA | TGTGCCAGCAGCTACGACTCAGACCGACCCCTCCACTTT | CASSYDSDRPLHF
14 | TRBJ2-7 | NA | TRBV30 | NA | TGTGCCTGGAGTGTAGTTTCGGGTTGGTACGAGCAGTACTTC | CAWSVVSGWYEQYF
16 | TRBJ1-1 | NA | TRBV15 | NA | TGTGCCACCAGCACCTATGGGGACGACATGAACACTGAAGCTTTCTTT | CATSTYGDDMNTEAFF
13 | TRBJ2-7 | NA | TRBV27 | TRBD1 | TGTGCCAGCAACCGGGGGACAGGCAACGAGCAGTACTTC | CASNRGTGNEQYF
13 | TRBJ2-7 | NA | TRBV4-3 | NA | TGCGCCAGCAGCCAACTCTCTGGGGGCGAGCAGTACTTC | CASSQLSGGEQYF
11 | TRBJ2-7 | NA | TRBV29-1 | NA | TGCAGCGCAGGGACCTCCTACGAGCAGTACTTC | CSAGTSYEQYF
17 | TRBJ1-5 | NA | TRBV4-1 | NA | TGCGCCAGCAGCCAAGATCCTCCCGGGGTTGGCAATCAGCCCCAGCATTTT | CASSQDPPGVGNQPQHF
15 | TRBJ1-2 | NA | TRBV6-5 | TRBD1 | TGTGCCAGCAGGGGGCCGGGACAGCCTGAAGGTGGCTACACCTTC | CASRGPGQPEGGYTF
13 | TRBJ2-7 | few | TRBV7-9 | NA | TGTGCCAGCAGCTTAGATGCGGGGAACGAGCAGTACTTC | CASSLDAGNEQYF
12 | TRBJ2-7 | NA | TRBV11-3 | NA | TGTGCCAGCAGCCAGGGCCCCTGGGAGCAGTACTTC | CASSQGPWEQYF
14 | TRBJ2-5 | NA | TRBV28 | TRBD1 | TGTGCCAGCAGTGGCACAGGGGGCGCGAAGACCCAGTACTTC | CASSGTGGAKTQYF
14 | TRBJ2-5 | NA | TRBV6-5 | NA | TGTGCCAGCAGTTACTCAGGGGAAGATGAGACCCAGTACTTC | CASSYSGEDETQYF
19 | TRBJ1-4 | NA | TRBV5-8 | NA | TGTGCCAGCAGCTTGTACATTGGTCGGCGGCTACCGGGAAGTGAAAAACTGTTTTTT | CASSLYIGRRLPGSEKLFF
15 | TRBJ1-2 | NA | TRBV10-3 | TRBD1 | TGTGCCATCACCGCCCGGGACAGGGGAGGGAATGGCTACACCTTC | CAITARDRGGNGYTF
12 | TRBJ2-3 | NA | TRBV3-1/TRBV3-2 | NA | TGTGCCAGCAGCCAAGAGGGGCGAGTGCAGTATTTT | CASSQEGRVQYF
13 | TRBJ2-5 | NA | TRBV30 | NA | TGTGCCTGGAGGCTGGCAGGGATGGAGACCCAGTACTTC | CAWRLAGMETQYF
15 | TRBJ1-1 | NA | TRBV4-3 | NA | TGCGCCAGCAGCCAAGTTGTCAGAATGAACACTGAAGCTTTCTTT | CASSQVVRMNTEAFF
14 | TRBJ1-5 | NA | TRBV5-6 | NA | TGTGCCAGCAGCTTGGTTGCTAGCAATCAGCCCCAGCATTTT | CASSLVASNQPQHF
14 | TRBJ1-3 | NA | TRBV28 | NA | TGTGCAAGTGGGGTTCTTTACTCTGGAAACACCATATATTTT | CASGVLYSGNTIYF
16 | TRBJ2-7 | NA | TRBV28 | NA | TGTGCCAGCAGAGCGTATATGACAGGAATGGCCTACGAGCAGTACTTC | CASRAYMTGMAYEQYF
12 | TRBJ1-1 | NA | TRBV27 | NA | TGTGCCAGCAGTACCATGAACACTGAAGCTTTCTTT | CASSTMNTEAFF
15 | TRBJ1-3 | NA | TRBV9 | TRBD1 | TGCTGGACAGGGGGATCCCTTTTTTCTGGAAACACCATATATTTT | CWTGGSLFSGNTIYF
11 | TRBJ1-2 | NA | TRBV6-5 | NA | TGTGCCAGTACACCTAACTATGGCTACACCTTC | CASTPNYGYTF
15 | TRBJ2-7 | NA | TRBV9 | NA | TGTGCCAGCAGCGTAGATGCGGTCAGGGTTTACGAGCAGTACTTC | CASSVDAVRVYEQYF
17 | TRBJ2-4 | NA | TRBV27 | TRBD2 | TGTGCCAGCAGTTTAGGGGGACTAGCGGGAGAGGCGAACATTCAGTACTTC | CASSLGGLAGEANIQYF
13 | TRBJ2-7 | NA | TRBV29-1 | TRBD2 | TGCAGCGTTGAGGAGCGGGAGCGGTACGAGCAGTACTTC | CSVEERERYEQYF
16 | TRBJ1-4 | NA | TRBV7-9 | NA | TGTGCCAGCAGCTATTCCGGGGCAGGACGTAATGAAAAACTGTTTTTT | CASSYSGAGRNEKLFF
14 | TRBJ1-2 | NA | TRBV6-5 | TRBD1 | TGTGCCAGCAGTAAACCGGGACAGGCCCATGGCTACACCTTC | CASSKPGQAHGYTF
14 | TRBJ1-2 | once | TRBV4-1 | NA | TGCGCCAGCAGCCAAGAGGGGACCTTGGCCGGCTACACCTTC | CASSQEGTLAGYTF
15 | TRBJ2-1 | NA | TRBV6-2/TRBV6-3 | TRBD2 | TGTGCCAGCAGTCTCCTAGCGGGGGGAGTGAATGAGCAGTTCTTC | CASSLLAGGVNEQFF
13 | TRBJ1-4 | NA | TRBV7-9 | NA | TGTGCCAGCAGCAAGGACACGGGCGAAAAACTGTTTTTT | CASSKDTGEKLFF
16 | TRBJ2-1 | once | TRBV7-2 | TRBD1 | TGTGCCAGCAGCTTAGTCGCTAGGGGGCCCTACAATGAGCAGTTCTTC | CASSLVARGPYNEQFF
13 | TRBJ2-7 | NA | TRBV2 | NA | TGTGCCAGCACCCAAGGGCGGCTGGGGGAGCAGTACTTC | CASTQGRLGEQYF
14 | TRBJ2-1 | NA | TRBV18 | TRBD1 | TGTGCCAGCTCGCTACAGGGGACCGACAATGAGCAGTTCTTC | CASSLQGTDNEQFF